The next 10 T cell receptor beta chains were all read from a single sample in a study of spatial heterogeneity in lung cancer. Regarding the study as a whole: Expanded alpha and beta TCR counts within tumors tracked tumor mutation counts.

A single record per CDR3 protein comes from TCRdb applying MiXCR to the 5' RACE reads. The sample consists of thousands of distinct CDR3 sequences, roughly 17% of them appearing once. Antigens for these TCRs are unknown. The time point here: sample taken at primary tumor resection. This sample comprised lung tumor tissue, obtained at surgery. The origin of the receptors is a male donor with early-stage non-small cell lung cancer.

This clonotype qualifies as medium-sized. The V and J genes are TRBV2 and TRBJ1-1, with D uncertain. Germline CDR1 is SNHLY and CDR2 is FYNNEI. V lost 2 bases and J lost 1, with 5 bases in between. CDR3 size: 13 residues. The CDR3 bases are TGTGCCAGCAGTGAAACCCCGAACACTGAAGCTTTCTTT. It encodes CASSETPNTEAFF.

This clonotype is termed medium-sized. The gene calls are TRBV12-3 or TRBV12-4 and TRBJ2-5; TRBD1 matches 9 bases. The CDR3 covers 15 residues. The V segment lost 4 bases and the J segment 3 bases; nucleotides outside the gene matches: 6. The CDR3 here is CASSSGTGRKETQYF. The CDR3 region has the DNA TGTGCCAGCAGTTCCGGGACAGGGAGGAAAGAGACCCAGTACTTC.

This clonotype is judged medium-sized (0.01 to 0.1%). The chain combines TRBV5-1 with TRBJ1-1; D is possibly TRBD1 (5 bases). From germline, CDR1 is SGHRS and CDR2 YFSETQ. The CDR3 totals 15 residues. The V end was cut by 4 bases, the J end by 2 bases, with 15 bases between. The CDR3 coding sequence is TGCGCCAGCAGCCCTTTTAGGGGTTCTAACACTGAAGCTTTCTTT. Its translation: CASSPFRGSNTEAFF.

This clonotype was seen many times. The chain carries TRBV5-1 and TRBJ2-1; 7 bases map to TRBD2. Germline-derived CDR1 and CDR2 are SGHRS and YFSETQ. This CDR3 comprises 14 residues. The trim removed 2 bases at V and 7 bases at J, leaving 6 bases unmatched. DNA of the CDR3: TGCGCCAGCAGCTTAAGGACTAGTCGGAATGAGCAGTTCTTC. Its translation is CASSLRTSRNEQFF.

The V call is TRBV7-6, the J call TRBJ1-3, with no clear D. Germline V CDR1 and CDR2: SGHVS, FNYEAQ. This CDR3 contains 13 residues. Trimming removed 5 bases at V and 1 base at J, with 6 bases between. CDR3 in amino acids: CASSITSGNTIYF. CDR3 bases: TGTGCCAGCAGCATAACATCTGGAAACACCATATATTTT.

This clonotype was seen ten or more times. The chain links TRBV28 to TRBJ2-3; perhaps TRBD2 as D (7 bases). Trimming removed 5 bases at V and 3 bases at J, with 18 bases between. The CDR3 spans 16 residues. The germline V gene encodes CDR1 MDHEN and CDR2 SYDVKM. In DNA, the CDR3 is TGTGCCAGCAGTCCGCCCGGGGGGCGATGGACAGATACGCAGTATTTT. Its translation: CASSPPGGRWTDTQYF.

Notes on this clonotype: This could be a read error, since a much larger clone is one nucleotide away. The J gene is TRBJ1-5, the V gene TRBV28; D is unresolved. This CDR3 region has 13 residues. CDR1 is MDHEN and CDR2 is SYDVKM in the germline V gene. The CDR3 sequence: CASSLASNQAQHF. The DNA for the CDR3 is TGTGCCAGCAGTTTGGCCAGCAATCAGGCCCAGCATTTT. Filled out from reference TRBV28 and TRBJ1-5, the complete variable domain reads DVKVTQSSRYLVKRTGEKVFLECVQDMDHENMFWYRQDPGLGLRLIYFSYDVKMKEKGDIPEGYSVSREKKERFSLILESASTNQTSMYLCASSLASNQAQHFGDGTRLSIL.

The sample holds many counts of this clonotype. The J gene is TRBJ2-5, the V gene TRBV20-1, with 13 bases lining up with TRBD2. The ends lost 8 bases at V and 7 bases at J; junction bases unmatched: 10. This CDR3 is 14 amino acids long. Germline V lookup: CDR1 DFQATT, CDR2 SNEGSKA (reference sequence). CDR3 DNA sequence: TGCAGTTATCGACTAGCGGGGGGCTGGGGGACCCAGTACTTC. Its protein product is CSYRLAGGWGTQYF.

This clonotype occurred many times. This chain uses TRBV18 with TRBJ1-1, with 7 positions matching TRBD1. J lost 4 bases, V lost 3 bases, and 8 bases had no gene match. This CDR3 contains 15 residues. Germline V gene lookup returns CDR1 KGHSH and CDR2 LQKENI. The CDR3: CASSPTGQAGTEAFF. The CDR3 DNA reads as TGTGCCAGCTCACCGACTGGACAGGCGGGCACTGAAGCTTTCTTT. The whole variable domain, filled in from reference TRBV18 and TRBJ1-1, reads NAGVMQNPRHLVRRRGQEARLRCSPMKGHSHVYWYRQLPEEGLKFMVYLQKENIIDESGMPKERFSAEFPKEGPSILRIQQVVRGDSAAYFCASSPTGQAGTEAFFGQGTRLTVV.

This clonotype has a count of ten or more. CDR3 region: CASRPGGVSGANVLTF. In nucleotides, the CDR3 is TGTGCCAGCAGGCCGGGGGGGGTCTCTGGGGCCAACGTCCTGACTTTC. The gene calls are TRBV12-3 or TRBV12-4 and TRBJ2-6; 8 positions match TRBD2. Trimming removed 6 bases from V and 0 bases from J; junction bases left unmatched: 4. The CDR3 totals 16 residues.